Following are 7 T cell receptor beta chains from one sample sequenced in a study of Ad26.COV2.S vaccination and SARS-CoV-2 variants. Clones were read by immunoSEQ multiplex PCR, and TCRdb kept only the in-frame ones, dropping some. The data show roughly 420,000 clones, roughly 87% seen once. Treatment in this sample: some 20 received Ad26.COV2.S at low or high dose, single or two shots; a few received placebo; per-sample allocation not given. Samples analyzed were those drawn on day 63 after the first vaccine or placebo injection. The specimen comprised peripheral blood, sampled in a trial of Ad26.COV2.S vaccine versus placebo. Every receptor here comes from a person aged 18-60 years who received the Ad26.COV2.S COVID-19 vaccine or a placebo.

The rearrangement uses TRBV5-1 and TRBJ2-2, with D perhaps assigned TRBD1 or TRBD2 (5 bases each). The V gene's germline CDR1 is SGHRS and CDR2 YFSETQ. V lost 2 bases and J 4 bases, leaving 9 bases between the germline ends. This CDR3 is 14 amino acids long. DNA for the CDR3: TGCGCCAGCAGCTTTGGGGGAAGCACCGGGGAGCTGTTTTTT. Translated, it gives CASSFGGSTGELFF.

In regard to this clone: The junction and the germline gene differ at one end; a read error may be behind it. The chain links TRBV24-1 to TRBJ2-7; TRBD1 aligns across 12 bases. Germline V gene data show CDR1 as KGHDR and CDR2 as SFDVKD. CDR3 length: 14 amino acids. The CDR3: CATSDPGTGGFLFF. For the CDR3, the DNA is TGTGCCACCAGTGACCCGGGGACAGGGGGCTTTCTGTTCTTC.

The CDR3 protein is CARSLGLASYTGELFF. In DNA, the CDR3 is TGTGCCAGAAGCTTGGGACTAGCTTCTTACACCGGGGAGCTGTTTTTT. V usage is TRBV7-5 and J usage is TRBJ2-2; the tabulated D call, TRBD2, remains unverified against the DNA. TRBV7-5 is recorded as a pseudogene. The CDR3 spans 16 residues.

CDR3 sequence reads: CATSDSLAGEWDEQFF. CDR3 nucleotide sequence: TGTGCCACCAGTGATTCCCTAGCGGGAGAGTGGGATGAGCAGTTCTTC. V gene TRBV24-1 combines with J gene TRBJ2-1, with 10 bases fitting TRBD2. The CDR3 covers 16 residues. V shed 2 bases and J 8 bases; nucleotides not matched to a gene: 8. Germline V lookup: CDR1 KGHDR, CDR2 SFDVKD.

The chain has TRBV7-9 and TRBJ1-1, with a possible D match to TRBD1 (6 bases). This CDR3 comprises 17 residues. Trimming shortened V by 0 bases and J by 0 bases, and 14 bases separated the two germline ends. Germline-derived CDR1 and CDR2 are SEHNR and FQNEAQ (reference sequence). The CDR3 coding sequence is TGTGCCAGCAGCTTAGCGGGGTGGGGGCGGCTGAACACTGAAGCTTTCTTT. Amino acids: CASSLAGWGRLNTEAFF.

The DNA for the CDR3 is TGTGCCAGCAGCCTTCTAATATCAGATACGCAGTATTTT. It is translated as CASSLLISDTQYF. V is TRBV6-2 or TRBV6-3 and J is TRBJ2-3; D is unresolved. Trimming took off 6 bases at V and 4 bases at J, with 11 bases between the two ends. The germline V gene encodes CDR1 MNHEY and CDR2 SVGEGT. The CDR3 totals 13 residues.

CDR3 nucleotide sequence: TGTGCCAGCAGCCAAGCCGGGACAGGGGGTGGCTACACCTTC. Amino acid sequence: CASSQAGTGGGYTF. J is TRBJ1-2 and V is TRBV3-1 (or the pseudogene TRBV3-2), with 11 bases matching TRBD1. Germline lookup yields CDR1 LGHDT and CDR2 YNNKEL (reference sequence). J lost 7 bases, V lost 1 base, and 2 bases had no gene match. The CDR3 length is 14 residues.